This paragraph covers one T cell receptor (beta chain) sequence. Antigen specificity is unknown. The CDR3 runs 14 residues. The germline CDR1 and CDR2 sequences are WSHSY and SAAADI. V was clipped by 8 bases and J by 6 bases, with 19 bases between them. The data originate from a study of OX40 agonist ivuxolimab in advanced cancers. The wider study: Cohort: 80% to 85% men, mean age approximately 66, aged about 20 to 85. Prior anti-PD-1, anti-PD-L1 or anti-CTLA-4 therapy was allowed; less than 45% had some. Three patients showed partial responses: one hepatocellular carcinoma and two cutaneous melanoma cases.

Libraries were prepared by immunoSEQ multiplex PCR; TCRdb keeps only in-frame clonotypes and omits some of them. This repertoire shows 60,000 to 85,000 clones, about 94% found once; its top ten account for about a fifth. Study-wide points: Among the lowest levels of clonal expansion were found in partial responders at 0.1-3.0 mg/kg.

The V gene is TRBV10-2, the J gene TRBJ1-1; perhaps TRBD1 as D (5 bases). This receptor was taken from an adult with an advanced solid tumor such as melanoma, head and neck, liver or kidney cancer. The sample here was CD4+ or CD8+ T cells sorted from blood, taken in a trial of the OX40 agonist ivuxolimab. The CDR3 nucleotides read TGCGCCAGCCTCCGGGGCAGGGTCGACCCTGAAGCTTTCTTT. This sequence encodes CASLRGRVDPEAFF.